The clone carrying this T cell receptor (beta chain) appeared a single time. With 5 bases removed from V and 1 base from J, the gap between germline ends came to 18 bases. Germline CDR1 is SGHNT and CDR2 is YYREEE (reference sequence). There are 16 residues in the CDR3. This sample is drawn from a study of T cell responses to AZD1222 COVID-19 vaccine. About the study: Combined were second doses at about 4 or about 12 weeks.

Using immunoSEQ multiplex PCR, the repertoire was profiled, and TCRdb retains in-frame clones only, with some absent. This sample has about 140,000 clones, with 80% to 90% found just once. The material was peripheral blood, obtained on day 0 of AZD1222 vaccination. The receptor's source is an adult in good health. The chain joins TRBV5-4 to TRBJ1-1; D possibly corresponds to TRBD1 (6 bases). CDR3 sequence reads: CASSHEQGRPNTEAFF. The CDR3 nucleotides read TGTGCCAGCAGTCATGAACAGGGCCGTCCGAACACTGAAGCTTTCTTT.